This T cell receptor (beta chain) appears in the sequencing data of a study of cytomegalovirus exposure and HLA in healthy donors. Study results and limitations: The study had only CMV serostatus as immune exposure information. Per published reports, the classifier diagnosed cytomegalovirus status with high specificity and sensitivity.

The PCR made use of 60 Vbeta and 13 Jbeta primers. The assay was immunoSEQ multiplex PCR, and TCRdb's table has in-frame clones only and misses some. The profile shows 110,000 to 150,000 clones, just over 70% of them singletons. This clone was detected once. Its matching antigen is unknown. Germline V CDR1 and CDR2: MNHNS, SASEGT. The CDR3 loop spans 15 amino acids. V shed 8 bases and J 6 bases; nucleotides not matched to a gene: 8. The TCR comes from a woman younger than 45 in good health and CMV-seronegative. This rearrangement joins TRBV6-1 to TRBJ1-4; 11 bases are shared with TRBD1. The material sequenced was PBMCs. The CDR3 DNA reads as TGTGCCAGCCGGACAGGGGGCGCAGGGGATGAAAAACTGTTTTTT. It encodes CASRTGGAGDEKLFF.